The sequence of this T cell receptor (beta chain) was determined in a study of blood T cell repertoires in COVID-19. Study overall: Both acute and convalescent COVID-19 samples were obtained from the United States, Italy and Spain. T cells, B-cell-depleted T cells, or PBMCs supplied cDNA or gDNA.

Germline V gene lookup returns CDR1 MGHDK and CDR2 SYGVNS. The ends were cut back, 2 bases at V and 1 base at J, with 11 bases in the middle. This CDR3 contains 15 residues. Authors' processing steps: Amplification from reference gene primers served as the basis for estimated nucleated cell counts. Here immunoSEQ multiplex PCR was the method, and the copy in TCRdb shows in-frame clones only, minus some. Clonal size and the V and J genes are those of that table, whereas D and trimming came from the DNA. The table lists some 80,000 clones, 85% to 90% of them singletons. The sample comprised peripheral blood. The J gene is TRBJ1-1, the V gene TRBV25-1, with D perhaps matching TRBD1 (6 bases). The source is a human donor in a cohort sampled during active COVID-19. CDR3 DNA sequence: TGTGCCAGCAGTGAACCGGGACACCCGAACACTGAAGCTTTCTTT. Amino acids: CASSEPGHPNTEAFF.